Sequencing of this T cell receptor beta chain was carried out in a study of blood T cells in healthy people across ages. A second 7 to 11 cycle PCR used barcoded and J-beta primers. TCRdb independently ran MiXCR on the 5' RACE reads; one entry per CDR3 protein. The sample includes 1.5 million to 2 million distinct CDR3 sequences, over 25% seen only once; the top ten take roughly 8%. This clonotype was detected only a few times. CDR1 and CDR2 (germline): LGHDT, YNNKEL (reference sequence). The CDR3 extends over 17 amino acids. V lost 4 bases and J 4 bases, leaving 23 bases between the germline ends. The sample was blood. The chain joins TRBV3-1 to TRBJ2-7, with a possible D match to TRBD2 (6 bases). This sequence was found in a woman under 40 in good health. The CDR3 region is CASSRRVGASATYEQYF. Here the CDR3 DNA reads TGTGCCAGCAGCCGCCGGGTAGGAGCTAGCGCCACATACGAGCAGTACTTC.